This T cell receptor beta chain was retrieved from a study of shared clonotypes between healthy human individuals. The method was immunoSEQ multiplex PCR; TCRdb's version includes in-frame clones alone and lacks a portion of them. The sample yields 700,000 to 950,000 clones, about 96% seen once. The CDR3 is made up of 13 amino acids. V lost 7 bases, J lost 10 bases, and 9 bases stayed unmatched. The germline V gene has CDR1 MNHEY and CDR2 SVGAGI. Only CD45RO-negative cells positively selected for CCR7 counted as naive CD8 cells, so terminally differentiated effector memory CD45RA+ cells were excluded.

The receptor comes from a man aged 25-45 years in good health. The gene calls are TRBV6-5 and TRBJ2-1; 8 nucleotides align to TRBD1. The sample comprised naive CD8+ T cells sorted from blood. The CDR3 nucleotides are TGTGCCAGCACATTGACAGGGGTGGACGAGCAGTTCTTC. This codes for CASTLTGVDEQFF.